This T cell receptor beta chain comes out of a study of T cell repertoires in cytomegalovirus infection. Whole-study context: Both recently identified HLA-C-restricted and well-studied HLA-B-restricted CMV epitopes were used in the study. Both a matching HLA type and CMV infection were indicated by public TCR beta signatures.

The CDR3 is made up of 18 amino acids. Trimming at V came to 7 bases and at J to 0 bases, leaving 11 bases not matched to a gene. Germline CDR1 is SGHVS and CDR2 is FQNEAQ. Study-wide results and caveats: In two of eight donors, the top clonotype was HLA-C-restricted CMV-specific.

This clonotype was recorded at least ten times. Its antigen is unknown. TCRdb ran MiXCR on the reads and lists one entry per CDR3 protein. The profile shows approximately 350,000 distinct CDR3 sequences, about 35% of them singletons. V and J are TRBV7-8 and TRBJ2-1, with 11 bases matching TRBD2. The origin of this receptor is a human donor in good health (CMV status not recorded). Some clones in this sample may be carry-over from other donors' samples. Sequenced material: cultured PBMCs, taken from culture after CMV antigen stimulation. The CDR3 DNA sequence: TGTGCCAGCACCCCCCCCCTAGCGGGAGGACGCTCCTACAATGAGCAGTTCTTC. Amino acids: CASTPPLAGGRSYNEQFF.